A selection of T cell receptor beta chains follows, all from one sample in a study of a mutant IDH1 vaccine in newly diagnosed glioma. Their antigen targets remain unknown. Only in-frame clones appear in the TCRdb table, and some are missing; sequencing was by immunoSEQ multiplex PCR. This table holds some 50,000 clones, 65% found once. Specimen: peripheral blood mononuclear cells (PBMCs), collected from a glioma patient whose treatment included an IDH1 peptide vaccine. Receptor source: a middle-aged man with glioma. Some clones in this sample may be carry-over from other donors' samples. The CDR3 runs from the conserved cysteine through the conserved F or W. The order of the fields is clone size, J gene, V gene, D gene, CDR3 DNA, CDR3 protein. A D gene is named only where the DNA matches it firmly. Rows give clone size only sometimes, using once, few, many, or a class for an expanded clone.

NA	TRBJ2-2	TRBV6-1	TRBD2	TGTGCCAGCATGTCCGGGGGGGCGGACACCGGGGAGCTGTTTTTT	CASMSGGADTGELFF
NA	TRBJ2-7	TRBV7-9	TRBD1	TGTGCCAGCAGCTTATTCGGACAGGGGGTTGGGGAGCAGTACTTC	CASSLFGQGVGEQYF
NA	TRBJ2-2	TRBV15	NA	TGTGCCACCAGCAGAGAAGAAAGGGGTCCCGGGGAGCTGTTTTTT	CATSREERGPGELFF
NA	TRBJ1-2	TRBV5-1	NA	TGCGCCAGCAGCGGCCGGGACCCACTCGGCTACACCTTC	CASSGRDPLGYTF
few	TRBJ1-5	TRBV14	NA	TGTGCCAGCAGCCGGGAGAGGGATCAGCCCCAGCATTTT	CASSRERDQPQHF
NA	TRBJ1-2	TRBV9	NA	TGTGCCAGCAGCGGGGACCGGGGGATCTATGGCTACACCTTC	CASSGDRGIYGYTF
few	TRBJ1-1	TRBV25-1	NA	TGTGCCAGCAGTGGCTGGGGCGGAATTGCAGCTTTCTTT	CASSGWGGIAAFF
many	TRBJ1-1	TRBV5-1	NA	TGCGCCAGCAGCTTCGTCCGGGAAGGGACTGAAGCTTTCTTT	CASSFVREGTEAFF
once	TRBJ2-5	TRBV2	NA	TGTGCCAGCAGTGGGGTACGGGGGTTTCAAGAGACCCAGTACTTC	CASSGVRGFQETQYF
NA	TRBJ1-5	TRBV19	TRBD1	TGTGCCAGTAGTATACTACAGGGGGGACGTCAGCCCCAGCATTTT	CASSILQGGRQPQHF
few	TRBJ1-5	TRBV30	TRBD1	TGTGCCTGGAGTGAATTGACAGGGGGGCAGCCCCAGCATTTT	CAWSELTGGQPQHF
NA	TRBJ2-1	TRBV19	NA	TGTGCCAGTAGTACAAGACTACTAGCACAAACAACGGGTGAGCAGTTCTTC	CASSTRLLAQTTGEQFF
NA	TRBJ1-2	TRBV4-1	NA	TGCGCCAGCAAAGAGGGGTATAGCGATGGCTACACCTTC	CASKEGYSDGYTF
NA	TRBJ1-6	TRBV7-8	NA	TGTGCCAGCAGCTTAGAATCGGGGGCCTATTCACCCCTCCACTTT	CASSLESGAYSPLHF
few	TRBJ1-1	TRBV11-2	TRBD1	TGTGCCAGCAGCTTAGGAGACAGGGTGGGGACTGAAGCTTTCTTT	CASSLGDRVGTEAFF
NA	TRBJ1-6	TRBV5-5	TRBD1	TGTGCCAGCAGCTGGGACAGGGTCAATTCACCCCTCCACTTT	CASSWDRVNSPLHF
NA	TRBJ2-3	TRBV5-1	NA	TGCGCCAGCAGCTTGGCACCGGACAGCACAGATACGCAGTATTTT	CASSLAPDSTDTQYF
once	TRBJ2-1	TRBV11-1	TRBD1	TGTGCCAGCACCCCACGGACAGGGACCGAGGGTTATAAGCAGTTCTTC	CASTPRTGTEGYKQFF
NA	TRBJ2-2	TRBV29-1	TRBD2	TGCAGCGCTAGAACGGGGGGGCCGGACACCGGGGAGCTGTTTTTT	CSARTGGPDTGELFF
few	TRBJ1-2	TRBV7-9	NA	TGTGCCAGCAGCACAGAATACAACTATGGCTACACCTTC	CASSTEYNYGYTF
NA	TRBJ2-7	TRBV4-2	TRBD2	TGTGCCAGCAGCCCATCTAGCGGGGCCCAAGGGGGCTACGAGCAGTACTTC	CASSPSSGAQGGYEQYF
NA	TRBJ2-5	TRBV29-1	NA	TGCAGCGTTGATATAGGGGGGGAGACCCAGTACTTC	CSVDIGGETQYF
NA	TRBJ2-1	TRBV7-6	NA	TGTGCCAGCAGCTTAGTGACAGCCTCCTACAATGAGCAGTTCTTC	CASSLVTASYNEQFF
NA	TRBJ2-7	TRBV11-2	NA	TGTGCCAGCAGCCAGAACGGGCTCGAGCAGTACTTC	CASSQNGLEQYF
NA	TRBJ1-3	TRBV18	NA	TGTGCCAGCTCACCTTGGGGAACCGGAAACACCATATATTTT	CASSPWGTGNTIYF
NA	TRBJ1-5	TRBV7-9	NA	TGTGCCAGCAGCGCTCAGGGGTCTCAGCCCCAGCATTTT	CASSAQGSQPQHF
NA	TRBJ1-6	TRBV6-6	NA	TGTGCCAGCAGCCTGGACCGGAGCTCACCCCTCCACTTT	CASSLDRSSPLHF
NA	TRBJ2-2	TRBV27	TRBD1	TGTGCCAGCAGTTTATCCCCCGGGACAGCGAACACCGGGGAGCTGTTTTTT	CASSLSPGTANTGELFF
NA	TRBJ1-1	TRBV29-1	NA	TGCAGCGTTAGATCGGGTCACAAGGATGAAGCTTTCTTT	CSVRSGHKDEAFF
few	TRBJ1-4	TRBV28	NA	TGTGCCAGCAGTTCTCCGGGCTCCGCAACTAATGAAAAACTGTTTTTT	CASSSPGSATNEKLFF
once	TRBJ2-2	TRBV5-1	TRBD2	TGCGCCAGCAGCAGGGCCGGGACTAGCGGTACGACCGGGGAGCTGTTTTTT	CASSRAGTSGTTGELFF
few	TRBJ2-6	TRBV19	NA	TGTGCCAGTAGTATAGGGGACTCTGGGGCCAACGTCCTGACTTTC	CASSIGDSGANVLTF
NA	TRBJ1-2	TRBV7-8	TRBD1	TGTGCCAGCAGTCCTCCGACAGGGAGGTTGGGCTATGGCTACACCTTC	CASSPPTGRLGYGYTF
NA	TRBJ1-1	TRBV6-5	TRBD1	TGTGCCAGCAGTTACTCGAGCAGGGGGTTTGAAGCTTTCTTT	CASSYSSRGFEAFF
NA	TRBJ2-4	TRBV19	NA	TGTGCCAGTACCCCTGGGCGGGGCGGGCGAAACAAAAACATTCAGTACTTC	CASTPGRGGRNKNIQYF
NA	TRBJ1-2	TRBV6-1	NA	TGTGCCAGCAGTGAATCAGGACGGTATAGGGCAGATAACTATGGCTACACCTTC	CASSESGRYRADNYGYTF
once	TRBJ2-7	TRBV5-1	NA	TGCGCCAGCAGCTTCCAGGGCGAGCAGTACTTC	CASSFQGEQYF
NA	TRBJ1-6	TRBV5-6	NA	TGTGCCAGCAGCCCTGACCCGATGGGAAATTCACCCCTCCACTTT	CASSPDPMGNSPLHF
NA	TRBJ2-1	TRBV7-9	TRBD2	TGTGCCAGCAGCCGGCGGGGGGGAAACACCAATGAGCAGTTCTTC	CASSRRGGNTNEQFF
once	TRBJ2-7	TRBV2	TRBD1	TGTGTCTCCACTGGGACAGCATACGAGCAGTACTTC	CVSTGTAYEQYF
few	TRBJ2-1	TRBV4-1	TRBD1	TGCGCCAGCAGCCAAGAAGGGACAGGGTACTACAATGAGCAGTTCTTC	CASSQEGTGYYNEQFF
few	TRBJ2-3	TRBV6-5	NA	TGTGCCAGCAGTTACTCGCAGGGGGGGGATACGCAGTATTTT	CASSYSQGGDTQYF
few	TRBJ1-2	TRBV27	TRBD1	TGTGCCAGCAGTACCGCAGGGACAGGGCGCGGTGGCTACACCTTC	CASSTAGTGRGGYTF
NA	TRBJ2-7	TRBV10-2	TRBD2	TGCGCCAGCAGCTCGACTAGCGGGGGGGCTTCCTACGAGCAGTACTTC	CASSSTSGGASYEQYF
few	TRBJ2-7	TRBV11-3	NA	TGTGCCAGCAGCCCAGGGGGGAGCTACGAGCAGTACTTC	CASSPGGSYEQYF
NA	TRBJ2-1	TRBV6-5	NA	TGTGCCAGCAGCCGCGGCTTGAATGAGCAGTTCTTC	CASSRGLNEQFF